This T cell receptor (beta chain) was identified in a study of blood T cell repertoires in COVID-19. Study-wide background: Acute and convalescent COVID-19 samples came from the United States, Italy and Spain. T cells, B-cell-depleted T cells, or PBMCs supplied cDNA or gDNA.

J lost 3 bases, V lost 3 bases, and 5 bases had no gene match. CDR1 and CDR2 from the germline V gene are SGDLS and YYNGEE. There are 16 residues in the CDR3. TCRdb's copy holds only in-frame clones and misses some; the assay was immunoSEQ multiplex PCR. The table has about 240,000 clones, more than 75% seen once. This TCR derives from an older woman with active or convalescent COVID-19. Specimen: peripheral blood. This rearrangement joins TRBV9 to TRBJ2-2; the match to TRBD2 covers 10 bases. In DNA, the CDR3 is TGTGCCAGCAGCGCAAGCGGGGGGGAATACACCGGGGAGCTGTTTTTT. Its protein product is CASSASGGEYTGELFF.